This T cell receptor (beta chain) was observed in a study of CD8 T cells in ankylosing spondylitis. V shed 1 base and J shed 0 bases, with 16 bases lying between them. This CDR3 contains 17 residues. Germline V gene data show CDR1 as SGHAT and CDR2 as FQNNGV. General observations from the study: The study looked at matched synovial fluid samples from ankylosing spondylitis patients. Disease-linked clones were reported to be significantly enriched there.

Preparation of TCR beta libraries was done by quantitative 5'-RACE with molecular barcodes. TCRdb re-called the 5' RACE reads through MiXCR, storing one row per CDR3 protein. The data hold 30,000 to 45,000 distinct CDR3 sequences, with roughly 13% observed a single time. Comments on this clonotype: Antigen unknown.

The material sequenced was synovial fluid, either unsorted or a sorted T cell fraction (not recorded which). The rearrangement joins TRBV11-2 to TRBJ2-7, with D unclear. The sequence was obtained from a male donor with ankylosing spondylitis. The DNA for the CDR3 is TGTGCCAGCAGCTTAGGCTTTCTCGTCCAAGACTCCTACGAGCAGTACTTC. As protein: CASSLGFLVQDSYEQYF.